The TCR beta chain under discussion was sequenced for a study of neurological immune-mediated disorders. Study-wide results and limits: HTLV-1-associated myelopathy displayed the greatest TCR clonal expansion, and multiple sclerosis exhibited the smallest, lower than that of healthy controls.

The unsorted libraries originated from 2 million PBMCs that had been stored at -80 C. This clonotype was seen only a few times. Its cognate antigen is unknown. The cDNA was synthesized by means of template-switch 5'RACE, which was carried out with 10-nucleotide random UMIs. TCRdb recomputed calls from the 5' RACE reads with MiXCR, one row per CDR3 protein. The sample carries tens of thousands of distinct CDR3 sequences, less than 5.5% recorded once. This CDR3 contains 18 residues. The chain combines TRBV21-1 with TRBJ2-3; the tabulated D call, TRBD1, remains unverified against the DNA. TRBV21-1 is noted as a pseudogene. This TCR was sampled from a man aged 30 to 39 with multiple sclerosis. What was sequenced was PBMCs. In nucleotides, the CDR3 is TGTGCCAGCAGCATTCAGGGGAAGAGGGTCCGAGGCACAGATACGCAGTATTTT. It yields the protein CASSIQGKRVRGTDTQYF.